Sequencing of this TCR beta chain was carried out in a study of T cells in Graves' hyperthyroidism and ophthalmopathy (dated by TCRdb to about 2019). The study in broad terms: Peripheral blood samples were taken at initial diagnosis, before any treatment was given. For training and testing, the roughly 100 patients in the discovery cohort were randomly divided in a 7:3 ratio. TCR Vbeta CDR3 sequencing of fewer than 150 peripheral blood samples (fewer than 45 ophthalmopathy, about 74 hyperthyroidism and roughly 17 progressor patients) is reported in the paper. In addition, the study compared T-cell repertoires in thyroid tissue and in blood from five or six Graves' hyperthyroidism patients. A discovery cohort of approximately 97 patients, approximately 45 with Graves' ophthalmopathy and 55 to 60 with stable Graves' hyperthyroidism, was used to find distinguishing TCR V-J signatures. After blood sampling, hyperthyroidism patients were treated with methimazole at a starting dose of 30 mg daily, and ophthalmopathy patients were treated with high-dose intravenous methylprednisolone. Whether ophthalmopathy could be predicted prospectively was tested in an independent validation cohort made up of under 20 hyperthyroidism patients plus 17 patients who later progressed to ophthalmopathy. Study-wide conclusions, independent of this receptor: Most expanded thyroid clonotypes (frequency above 0.001) were also detected in blood, suggesting blood repertoires may reflect thyroid immune responses. During validation, the model predicted progression to ophthalmopathy a median of approximately six months ahead of onset, with around 70% sensitivity and roughly 72% specificity. A 13 V-J signature model separated ophthalmopathy from stable hyperthyroidism, with 87.88% sensitivity and 81.08% specificity in cross-validation and 80%/75% in testing. No statistical method was used to set the sample size in advance, and investigators knew the group allocation.

Concerning this clonotype itself: This receptor's antigen is unknown. Base qualities are not recorded, but no much larger clone differs from it by a single base.

V loses 5 bases of germline sequence and J loses 2 bases, and the interval between the two ends is 9 bases. CDR1 and CDR2, looked up from the germline V gene, are MNHNS and SASEGT. The CDR3 runs 14 residues from the cysteine to the phenylalanine. CDR3 DNA is the only sequence kept; it has 42 bases, read in frame from the first base. TCR beta CDR3 regions were amplified from RNA transcripts. A first-round RT-PCR of the TCR CDR3 used the HTBI primer set with the Qiagen OneStep RT-PCR kit. The libraries were constructed in a second round of multiplex PCR and then size-selected and purified. Paired-end sequencing of the libraries was performed with 100 bp reads on an Illumina HiSeq2000. Per the authors' processing: SOAPnuke was used to process the raw data, removing reads that contained adapters or uncalled bases, had a mean Phred below 15, or lacked an exact match to the constant primer or identifier. COPE v1.2.5 was used to merge high-quality paired reads, and clonotypes were defined as unique nucleotide sequences. MiTCR v1.1 was used to align the clonotypes against IMGT TRBV, TRBD and TRBJ reference segments. The analysis included only V-J combinations with a frequency above 0.0001, which together covered around 99% of the repertoires. A TCS score was defined as the ratio between F50 (clonal expansion) and ExV (chaos), using BLOSUM62-based TCRdist between CDR3 peptides within each V-J. Welch's t-statistics and random forest reduced fewer than 550 V-J features to roughly 13, which were used in a naive Bayes classifier (R e1071). TCRdb cleaned the public reads at Q25 with fastp, built clones with MiXCR and kept in-frame beta chains. Rows matching on CDR3 protein sequence are summarized as one entry with the most common DNA and genes. None of the V and J calls come from the authors' own analysis; TCRdb made them. In this sample the table shows 400,000 to 500,000 distinct CDR3 sequences, roughly 15% of which occur a single time. The ten largest clones take up 13% of the sample.

Ophthalmopathy patients had moderately to severely active disease, Clinical Activity Score of at least 3, NOSPECS grade of at least 4, and duration under 3 months. Any patient with an uncontrolled infection, another autoimmune disease, pregnancy or lactation was excluded. Diagnoses were established on the basis of clinical symptoms, serum thyroxine and TRAb, thyroid ultrasound, and orbital computed tomography. PBMCs were isolated from more than 8 ml of fresh peripheral blood by Ficoll-Paque density gradient centrifugation. Trizol reagent was used to extract total RNA, and RNA quality was then checked on an Agilent 2100 Bioanalyzer.

This receptor was identified in a man between 18 and 35 years old with Graves' ophthalmopathy. This chain joins TRBV6-1 to TRBJ2-2; no confident D gene assignment can be made. The sequenced sample was blood. The CDR3 region has the sequence CASSFLVNTGELFF. The DNA is as follows: TGTGCCAGCAGTTTCTTAGTAAACACCGGGGAGCTGTTTTTT.